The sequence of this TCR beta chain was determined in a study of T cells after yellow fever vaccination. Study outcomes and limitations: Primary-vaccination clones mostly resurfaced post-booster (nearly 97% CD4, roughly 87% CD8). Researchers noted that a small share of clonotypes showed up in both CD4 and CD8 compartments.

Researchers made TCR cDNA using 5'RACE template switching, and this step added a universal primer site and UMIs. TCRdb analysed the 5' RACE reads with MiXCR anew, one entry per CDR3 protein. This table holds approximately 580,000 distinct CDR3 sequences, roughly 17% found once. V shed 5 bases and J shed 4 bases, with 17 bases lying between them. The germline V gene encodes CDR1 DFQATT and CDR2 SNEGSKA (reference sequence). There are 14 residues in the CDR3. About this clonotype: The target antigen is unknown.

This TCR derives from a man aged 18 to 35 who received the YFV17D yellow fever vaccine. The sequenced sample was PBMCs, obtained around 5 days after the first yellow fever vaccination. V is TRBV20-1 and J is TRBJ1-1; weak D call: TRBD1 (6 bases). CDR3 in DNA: TGCAGTGCTGGCCCAACAGGGTTGTTCACTGAAGCTTTCTTT. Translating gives CSAGPTGLFTEAFF.